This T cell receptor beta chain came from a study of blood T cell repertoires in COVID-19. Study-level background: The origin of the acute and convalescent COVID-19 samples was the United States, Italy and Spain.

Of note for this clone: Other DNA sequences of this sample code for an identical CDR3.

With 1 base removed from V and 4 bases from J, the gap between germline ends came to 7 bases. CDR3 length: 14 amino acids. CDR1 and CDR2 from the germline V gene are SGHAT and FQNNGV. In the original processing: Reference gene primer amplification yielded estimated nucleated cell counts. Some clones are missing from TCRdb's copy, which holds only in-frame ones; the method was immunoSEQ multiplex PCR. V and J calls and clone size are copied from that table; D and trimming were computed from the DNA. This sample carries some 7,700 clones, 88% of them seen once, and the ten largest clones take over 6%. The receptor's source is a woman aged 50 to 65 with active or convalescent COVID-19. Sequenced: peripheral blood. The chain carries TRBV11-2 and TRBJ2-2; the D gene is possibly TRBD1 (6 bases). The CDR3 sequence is CASSLVGGTGELFF. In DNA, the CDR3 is TGTGCCAGCAGCTTAGTAGGGGGCACCGGGGAGCTGTTTTTT.